The 4 T cell receptor beta chains below were found in one sample sequenced in a study of T-cell reconstitution after alpha-beta-depleted transplantation in children. Unique molecular identifiers featured in how the TCRbeta library was prepared. TCRdb reprocessed the PCR reads with MiXCR, giving one entry per CDR3 protein. The sample contains 670,000 or so distinct CDR3 sequences, around 14% of which appear only once. The source material was PBMCs, sampled before TCRalphabeta/CD19-depleted stem cell transplant. All receptors come from a girl aged 2 to 10 with congenital amegakaryocytic thrombocytopenia, due to receive a stem cell transplant.

Ten or more counts support this clonotype. J is TRBJ2-1 and V is TRBV15; 8 nucleotides line up with TRBD2. V lost 5 bases to trimming and J lost 4 bases; unmatched junction nucleotides: 7. The CDR3 loop spans 15 amino acids. Germline V CDR1 and CDR2: LNHNV, YYDKDF (reference sequence). As DNA, the CDR3 is TGTGCCACCAGCCCGGGGGGGACGTTTTACAATGAGCAGTTCTTC. This translates into CATSPGGTFYNEQFF.

CDR3 DNA sequence: TGTGCCAGCAGCTCCAGCTCGTCAGGGGCAAGGGAGACCCAGTACTTC. Its translation: CASSSSSSGARETQYF. The chain is built from TRBV7-8 and TRBJ2-5; D may be TRBD1 (6 bases). V was shortened by 4 bases and J by 5 bases, with 20 bases between the two germline ends. The CDR3 consists of 16 residues. Germline CDR1 and CDR2: SGHVS and FQNEAQ. Full variable domain (rest looked up from reference TRBV7-8 and TRBJ2-5): GAGVSQSPRYKVAKRGQDVALRCDPISGHVSLFWYQQALGQGPEFLTYFQNEAQLDKSGLPSDRFFAERPEGSVSTLKIQRTQQEDSAVYLCASSSSSSGARETQYFGPGTRLLVL.

The V and J genes are TRBV3-1 and TRBJ2-4; 13 bases are a match to TRBD2. Per the germline V gene, CDR1 is LGHDT and CDR2 is YNNKEL (reference sequence). This CDR3 is built from 20 residues. With 8 bases clipped from V and 2 bases from J, the junction kept 18 bases outside the gene matches. The CDR3 DNA reads TGTGCCAGCGCGGGTGGTGGTAGACCGGGACTAGCGGGAACCAAAAACATTCAGTACTTC. Its translation is CASAGGGRPGLAGTKNIQYF. Full variable domain (missing parts from reference TRBV3-1 and TRBJ2-4): DTAVSQTPKYLVTQMGNDKSIKCEQNLGHDTMYWYKQDSKKFLKIMFSYNNKELIINETVPNRFSPKSPDKAHLNLHINSLELGDSAVYFCASAGGGRPGLAGTKNIQYFGAGTRLSVL.

This clonotype was found a few times. The J gene is TRBJ2-1, the V gene TRBV7-2; TRBD1 agrees at 8 bases. Trimming took 5 bases from V and 7 from J; bases not matched to a gene: 16. Per the germline V gene, CDR1 is SGHTA and CDR2 is FQGNSA. This CDR3 comprises 17 residues. CDR3 sequence: CASSTGGNRVGGNEQFF. Here the CDR3 DNA reads TGTGCCAGCAGCACAGGGGGGAATAGGGTGGGGGGAAATGAGCAGTTCTTC.